The 31 T cell receptor beta chains in this list originate from one sample, sequenced in a study of cytomegalovirus exposure and HLA in healthy donors. The PCR had 60 Vbeta and 13 Jbeta primers. TCRdb's table, derived via immunoSEQ multiplex PCR, lists solely in-frame clones and lacks some. Among 270,000 or so clones listed, approximately 91% were seen once. Sequences were obtained from PBMCs. These TCRs come from a girl aged 2-10 years in good health and CMV-seronegative.

The chain couples TRBV10-3 to TRBJ1-4, with a weak D call TRBD1 (6 bases). Germline V gene lookup returns CDR1 ENHRY and CDR2 SYGVKD. Trimming took 2 bases from V and 7 from J, leaving 17 bases between them. The CDR3 is 16 residues long. DNA of the CDR3: TGTGCCATCAGTGAGCCATCGACAGGCTATGGTGAAAAACTGTTTTTT. Protein product: CAISEPSTGYGEKLFF.

The rearrangement links TRBV30 to TRBJ2-7, with 8 bases matching TRBD2. The germline gives CDR1 GTSNPN, CDR2 SVGIG (reference sequence). CDR3 length: 18 amino acids. The V and J ends lost 5 bases and 1 base, in that order; junction bases with no gene match: 19. CDR3: CAWRRSGGLAGKSYEQYF. The DNA of the CDR3 is TGTGCCTGGCGCCGTTCTGGAGGCCTAGCGGGCAAATCCTACGAGCAGTACTTC.

The chain joins TRBV5-1 to TRBJ2-5; possible D gene TRBD1, 7 bases. This CDR3 has 15 residues. V lost 4 bases and J lost 11, with 24 bases in between. Germline lookup yields CDR1 SGHRS and CDR2 YFSETQ. CDR3 sequence: CASSPGTVPSGEQYF. For the CDR3, the DNA is TGCGCCAGCAGCCCTGGGACAGTACCCTCGGGGGAGCAGTACTTC.

The table lists this clone with a count of one. CDR3 sequence: CASSFKIAAVHEKLFF. The CDR3 nucleotides read TGTGCCAGCAGCTTCAAGATCGCCGCAGTGCATGAAAAACTGTTTTTT. The chain is built from TRBV7-9 and TRBJ1-4; D is uncertain. Trimming pared 3 bases from V and 6 bases from J, leaving 17 bases between. The germline V gene has CDR1 SEHNR and CDR2 FQNEAQ (reference sequence). This CDR3 region has 16 residues.

The V gene is TRBV2, the J gene TRBJ2-4; D not certain. The ends were cut back, 3 bases at V and 0 bases at J, with 6 bases in the middle. Germline CDR1 and CDR2: SNHLY and FYNNEI. The CDR3 spans 14 residues. The CDR3 nucleotides read TGTGCCAGCAGTGAGCAGTTAGCCAAAAACATTCAGTACTTC. Amino acid sequence: CASSEQLAKNIQYF.

The chain is built from TRBV2 and TRBJ1-2, with 9 nucleotides matching TRBD1. The CDR3 length is 14 residues. Germline CDR1 and CDR2: SNHLY and FYNNEI. The V gene end was trimmed by 1 base and the J gene end by 6 bases; junction bases not matched to a gene: 3. The CDR3 here is CASSEVGDRDGYTF. The CDR3 DNA is TGTGCCAGCAGTGAAGTAGGGGACAGGGATGGCTACACCTTC.

The chain carries TRBV2 and TRBJ1-1, with 7 bases matching TRBD1. The V gene end was trimmed by 4 bases and the J gene end by 1 base; junction bases not matched to a gene: 9. The CDR3 length is 16 residues. The germline V gene encodes CDR1 SNHLY and CDR2 FYNNEI. Here the CDR3 DNA reads TGTGCCAGCAGTGGGGACAAGGGGGCCCCGAACACTGAAGCTTTCTTT. Translation gives CASSGDKGAPNTEAFF.

The V gene is TRBV25-1, the J gene TRBJ2-3; TRBD1 agrees at 8 bases. J lost 4 bases, V lost 4 bases, and 13 bases had no gene match. CDR3 length equals 17 residues. Looked up from germline, CDR1 is MGHDK and CDR2 is SYGVNS. CDR3 in DNA: TGTGCCAGCAGTGGACCGGACAGGGAGAGGGTTGCAGATACGCAGTATTTT. Translation: CASSGPDRERVADTQYF.

The gene calls are TRBV19 and TRBJ2-3; TRBD1 matches 10 bases. Trimming removed 5 bases from V and 4 bases from J; junction bases left unmatched: 6. Per the germline V gene, CDR1 is LNHDA and CDR2 is SQIVND (reference sequence). This CDR3 spans 15 amino acids. The CDR3 DNA reads TGTGCCAGTAGTCTCGGGACAGGGGTCGCAGATACGCAGTATTTT. Protein product: CASSLGTGVADTQYF.

This chain connects TRBV6-1 to TRBJ1-5, with 8 bases lining up with TRBD1. CDR3 length equals 14 residues. The junction had 8 bases not matched to a gene; V was cut back by 7 bases and J by 6 bases. Germline CDR1 reads MNHNS; CDR2 reads SASEGT. CDR3 residues: CASTTGGEGQPQHF. CDR3 sequence (DNA): TGTGCCAGCACCACAGGGGGGGAGGGTCAGCCCCAGCATTTT.

The rearrangement links TRBV6-5 to TRBJ1-4; maybe TRBD1 (6 bases). Germline CDR1 reads MNHEY; CDR2 reads SVGAGI. The CDR3 contains 16 residues. V lost 4 bases and J lost 9, with 21 bases in between. The CDR3 sequence is CASSSHRVGGRKKLFF. The CDR3 DNA sequence: TGTGCCAGCAGTTCCCACAGGGTGGGGGGGCGCAAAAAACTGTTTTTT.

The J gene is TRBJ1-6, the V gene TRBV27; D is uncertain. V shed 1 base and J shed 6 bases, with 7 bases lying between them. The CDR3 consists of 14 residues. Germline CDR1 is MNHEY and CDR2 is SMNVEV (reference sequence). CDR3 nucleotides: TGTGCCAGCAGTTTATGGGCGGGTAATTCACCCCTCCACTTT. It yields the protein CASSLWAGNSPLHF.

This chain joins TRBV6-1 and TRBJ2-5; 16 bases align to TRBD2. There are 17 residues in the CDR3. Germline trimming cut 2 bases from V and 3 bases from J; bases unmatched to any gene: 3. The germline V gene has CDR1 MNHNS and CDR2 SASEGT. CDR3 sequence: CASSEWGTSGGEETQYF. CDR3 nucleotides: TGTGCCAGCAGTGAATGGGGGACTAGCGGGGGGGAAGAGACCCAGTACTTC.

CDR3 DNA: TGTGCCAGCAGCTTCGCGACTAGCGGGGCCTCCTACAATGAGCAGTTCTTC. Translated, it gives CASSFATSGASYNEQFF. V usage is TRBV7-8 and J usage is TRBJ2-1; 11 bases line up with TRBD2. Trimming at V came to 3 bases and at J to 0 bases, leaving 4 bases not matched to a gene. Looked up from germline, CDR1 is SGHVS and CDR2 is FQNEAQ. The CDR3 is made up of 17 amino acids.

The chain links TRBV25-1 to TRBJ2-7; 7 bases match TRBD1. This CDR3 has 12 residues. With V trimmed by 7 bases and J by 1 base, 1 base remained unmatched. Per the germline V gene, CDR1 is MGHDK and CDR2 is SYGVNS. The CDR3 spells CASKGASYEQYF. CDR3 coding DNA: TGTGCCAGCAAGGGGGCATCCTACGAGCAGTACTTC.

The rearrangement joins TRBV10-2 to TRBJ2-7, with 8 bases lining up with TRBD1. The CDR3 spans 15 residues. The V gene's germline CDR1 is WSHSY and CDR2 SAAADI. The J segment lost 3 bases and the V segment lost 2 bases, leaving 6 bases of the junction unmatched. CDR3 in amino acids: CASSEVSGGDYEQYF. The CDR3 DNA follows: TGCGCCAGCAGTGAGGTGTCAGGGGGCGACTACGAGCAGTACTTC.

This chain connects TRBV28 to TRBJ2-7; 7 bases match TRBD1. CDR3 length: 16 amino acids. V lost 4 bases, J lost 0 bases, and 9 bases stayed unmatched. CDR1 and CDR2 (germline): MDHEN, SYDVKM. The DNA of the CDR3 is TGTGCCAGCAGTTCCCACTCGACAGGGTTCTCCTACGAGCAGTACTTC. Translation gives CASSSHSTGFSYEQYF.

The chain carries TRBV13 and TRBJ1-2, with no clear D. CDR3 length: 14 residues. Germline CDR1 is PRHDT and CDR2 is FYEKMQ (reference sequence). Deletions cut 5 bases from V and 4 bases from J, with 14 bases between. CDR3 sequence (DNA): TGTGCCAGCAGCCTCGGAGGGATCGCCTATGGCTACACCTTC. It is translated as CASSLGGIAYGYTF.

The J gene is TRBJ1-2, the V gene TRBV7-8; TRBD1 matches at 10 bases. With V trimmed by 1 base and J by 4 bases, 6 bases remained unmatched. The CDR3 spans 16 residues. From germline, CDR1 is SGHVS and CDR2 FQNEAQ. Here the CDR3 reads CASSLVGTGEGYGYTF. CDR3 sequence (DNA): TGTGCCAGCAGCTTAGTCGGGACAGGGGAGGGCTATGGCTACACCTTC.

This rearrangement joins TRBV6-5 to TRBJ2-7, with D perhaps matching TRBD1 (5 bases). The V gene lost 2 bases and the J gene lost 3 bases, with 11 bases spanning the gap. This CDR3 region has 14 residues. Germline-derived CDR1 and CDR2 are MNHEY and SVGAGI. Written as DNA, the CDR3 is TGTGCCAGCAGTTACGAGCAGGGCTTCTACGAGCAGTACTTC. Encoded protein: CASSYEQGFYEQYF.

The rearrangement links TRBV11-2 to TRBJ2-5; D is ambiguous. The CDR3 loop spans 12 amino acids. The germline CDR1 and CDR2 sequences are SGHAT and FQNNGV. The V and J ends lost 5 bases and 1 base respectively, with 5 bases between them. CDR3 loop: CASSHFQETQYF. CDR3 nucleotides: TGTGCCAGCAGCCATTTCCAAGAGACCCAGTACTTC.

The chain links TRBV6-4 to TRBJ2-2; no firm D call. Trimming took off 2 bases at V and 4 bases at J, with 11 bases between the two ends. The CDR3 has 15 amino acids. CDR1 and CDR2 from the germline V gene are MRHNA and SNTAGT. CDR3 sequence (DNA): TGTGCCAGCAGTGACACACCCCTGTCCACCGGGGAGCTGTTTTTT. It encodes CASSDTPLSTGELFF.

Concerning this clone: This sample includes further DNA sequences coding for the same CDR3. The chain couples TRBV7-9 to TRBJ1-1; D is perhaps TRBD1 (5 bases). The V and J ends lost 0 bases and 1 base respectively, with 6 bases between them. The CDR3 spans 14 residues. Germline loops: CDR1 SEHNR, CDR2 FQNEAQ (reference sequence). CDR3 loop: CASSLAGGNTEAFF. The CDR3 bases are TGTGCCAGCAGCTTAGCCGGGGGGAACACTGAAGCTTTCTTT.

The chain recombines TRBV5-4 with TRBJ1-2; 7 bases align to TRBD1. Unmatched junction bases numbered 7, after V lost 4 bases and J lost 7 bases. Germline values: CDR1 SGHNT, CDR2 YYREEE (reference sequence). The CDR3 has 13 residues. Here the CDR3 DNA reads TGTGCCAGCAGCAAAGGAGACAGGGTTGGCTACACCTTC. As protein: CASSKGDRVGYTF.

The chain joins TRBV9 to TRBJ2-3; 9 nucleotides align to TRBD2. The CDR3 consists of 18 residues. CDR1 is SGDLS and CDR2 is YYNGEE in the germline V gene. Losses at the gene ends were 0 bases for V and 2 bases for J; bases not matched to a gene: 10. The CDR3, as DNA: TGTGCCAGCAGCGTAGGTCCAACCAGCGGGGGGATCACAGATACGCAGTATTTT. It specifies CASSVGPTSGGITDTQYF. The whole variable domain, remainder taken from reference TRBV9 and TRBJ2-3, is DSGVTQTPKHLITATGQRVTLRCSPRSGDLSVYWYQQSLDQGLQFLIQYYNGEERAKGNILERFSAQQFPDLHSELNLSSLELGDSALYFCASSVGPTSGGITDTQYFGPGTRLTVL.

The chain joins TRBV18 to TRBJ1-1; 7 nucleotides agree with TRBD1. V shed 1 base, J shed 0 bases, and the junction held 11 bases outside the gene matches. Looked up from germline, CDR1 is KGHSH and CDR2 is LQKENI. The CDR3 loop spans 18 amino acids. In nucleotides, the CDR3 is TGTGCCAGCTCACCACGGCTAGGACAGGCTACGATGAACACTGAAGCTTTCTTT. Translation gives CASSPRLGQATMNTEAFF.

The CDR3 is CASSTHLLYYEQYF. Written as DNA, the CDR3 is TGTGCCAGCAGCACCCATTTGCTCTATTACGAGCAGTACTTC. The chain carries TRBV7-2 and TRBJ2-7; the D is unclear. The CDR3 length is 14 residues. The V and J ends lost 5 bases and 4 bases respectively, with 15 bases between them. In germline, CDR1 is SGHTA, CDR2 FQGNSA.

The V gene is TRBV2, the J gene TRBJ1-6, with D possibly TRBD1 on 6 matching bases. The germline V gene encodes CDR1 SNHLY and CDR2 FYNNEI. V was trimmed by 9 bases and J by 7 bases, leaving 16 bases between them. The CDR3 runs to 14 residues. The CDR3 coding sequence is TGTGCCAGTGAACAGGGTACCCTGAATTCACCCCTCCACTTT. It codes for CASEQGTLNSPLHF.

V usage is TRBV19 and J usage is TRBJ2-6; D remains ambiguous. The CDR3 loop spans 18 amino acids. Germline CDR1 is LNHDA and CDR2 is SQIVND (reference sequence). The germline V and J ends were trimmed by 6 bases and 0 bases, with 18 bases remaining between them. CDR3 loop: CASSTSSGSYSGANVLTF. CDR3 sequence (DNA): TGTGCCAGTAGCACCTCGTCCGGGTCTTACTCTGGGGCCAACGTCCTGACTTTC.

The chain couples TRBV30 to TRBJ2-1; 8 nucleotides agree with TRBD1. Germline lookup yields CDR1 GTSNPN and CDR2 SVGIG (reference sequence). The CDR3 runs to 12 residues. The trim removed 3 bases at V and 8 bases at J, leaving 3 bases unmatched. Written as DNA, the CDR3 is TGTGCCTGGAGGGACAGGGCCGATGAGCAGTTCTTC. Its protein is CAWRDRADEQFF.

The chain has TRBV28 and TRBJ1-6, with a possible D match to TRBD1 (6 bases). The germline V and J ends were trimmed by 6 bases and 10 bases, with 13 bases remaining between them. Germline CDR1 MDHEN, CDR2 SYDVKM. CDR3 length: 13 residues. The CDR3 region has the DNA TGTGCCAGCAGCAGGGAACAGGGATCACCCCTCCACTTT. Residues: CASSREQGSPLHF.